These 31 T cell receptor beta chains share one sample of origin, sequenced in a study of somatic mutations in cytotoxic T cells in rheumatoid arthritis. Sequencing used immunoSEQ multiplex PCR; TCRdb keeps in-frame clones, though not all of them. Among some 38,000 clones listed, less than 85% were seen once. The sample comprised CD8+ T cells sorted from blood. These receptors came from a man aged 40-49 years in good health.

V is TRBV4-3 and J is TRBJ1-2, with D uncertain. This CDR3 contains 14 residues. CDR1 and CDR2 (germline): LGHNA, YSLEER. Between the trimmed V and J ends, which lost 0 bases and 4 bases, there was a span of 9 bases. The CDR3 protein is CASSQEGHGYGYTF. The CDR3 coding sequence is TGCGCCAGCAGCCAAGAAGGTCACGGCTATGGCTACACCTTC.

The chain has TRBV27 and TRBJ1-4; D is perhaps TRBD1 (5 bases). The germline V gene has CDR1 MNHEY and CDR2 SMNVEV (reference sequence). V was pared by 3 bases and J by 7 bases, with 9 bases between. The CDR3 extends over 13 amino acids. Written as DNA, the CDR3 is TGTGCCAGCAGTTTCGGGGGAGGTGAAAAACTGTTTTTT. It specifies CASSFGGGEKLFF.

CDR3 amino acids: CASNPLAGEADTQYF. CDR3 DNA: TGTGCCAGCAATCCCCTAGCGGGAGAGGCAGATACGCAGTATTTT. This sequence joins TRBV9 and TRBJ2-3; TRBD2 agrees at 10 bases. Trimming cost V 6 bases and J 4 bases; bases outside gene matches: 8. Germline V lookup: CDR1 SGDLS, CDR2 YYNGEE. There are 15 residues in the CDR3.

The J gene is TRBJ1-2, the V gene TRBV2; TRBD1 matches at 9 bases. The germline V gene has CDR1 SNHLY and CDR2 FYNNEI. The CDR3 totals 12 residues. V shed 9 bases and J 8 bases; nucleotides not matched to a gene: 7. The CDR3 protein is CASPGQGFGYTF. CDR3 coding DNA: TGTGCCAGTCCGGGACAGGGCTTCGGCTACACCTTC.

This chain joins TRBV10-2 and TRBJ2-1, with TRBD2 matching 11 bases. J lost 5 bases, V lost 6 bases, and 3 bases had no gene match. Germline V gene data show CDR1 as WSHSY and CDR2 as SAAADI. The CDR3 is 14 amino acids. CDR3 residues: CASRGLAGNNEQFF. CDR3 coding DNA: TGCGCCAGCAGAGGACTAGCGGGTAACAATGAGCAGTTCTTC.

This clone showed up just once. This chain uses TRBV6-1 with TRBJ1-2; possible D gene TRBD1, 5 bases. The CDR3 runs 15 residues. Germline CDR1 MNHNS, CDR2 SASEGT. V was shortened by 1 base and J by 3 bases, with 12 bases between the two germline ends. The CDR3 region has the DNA TGTGCCAGCAGTGAAGAGGGGCGGCCTCACTATGGCTACACCTTC. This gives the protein CASSEEGRPHYGYTF.

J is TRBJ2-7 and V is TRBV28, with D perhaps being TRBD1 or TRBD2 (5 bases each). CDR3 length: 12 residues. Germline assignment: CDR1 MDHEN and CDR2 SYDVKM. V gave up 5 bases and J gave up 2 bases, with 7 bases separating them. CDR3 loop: CASSRDAYEQYF. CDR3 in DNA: TGTGCCAGCAGTCGGGACGCCTACGAGCAGTACTTC. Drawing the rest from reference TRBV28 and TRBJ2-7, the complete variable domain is DVKVTQSSRYLVKRTGEKVFLECVQDMDHENMFWYRQDPGLGLRLIYFSYDVKMKEKGDIPEGYSVSREKKERFSLILESASTNQTSMYLCASSRDAYEQYFGPGTRLTVT.

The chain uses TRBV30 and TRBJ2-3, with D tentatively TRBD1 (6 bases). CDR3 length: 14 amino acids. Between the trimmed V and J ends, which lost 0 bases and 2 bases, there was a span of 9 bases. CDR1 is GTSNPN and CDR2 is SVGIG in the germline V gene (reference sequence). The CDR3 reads CAWSVQGNTDTQYF. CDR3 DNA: TGTGCCTGGAGTGTACAGGGAAACACAGATACGCAGTATTTT.

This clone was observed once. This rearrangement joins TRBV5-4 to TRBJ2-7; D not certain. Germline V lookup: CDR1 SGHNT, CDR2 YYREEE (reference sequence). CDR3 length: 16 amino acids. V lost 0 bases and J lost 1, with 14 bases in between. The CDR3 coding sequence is TGTGCCAGCAGCTTGGCCGGACCCCTGAGTTCCTACGAGCAGTACTTC. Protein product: CASSLAGPLSSYEQYF.

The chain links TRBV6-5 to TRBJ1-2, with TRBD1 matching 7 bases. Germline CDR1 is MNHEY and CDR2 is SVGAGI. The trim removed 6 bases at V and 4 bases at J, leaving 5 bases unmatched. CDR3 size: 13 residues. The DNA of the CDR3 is TGTGCCAGCAGCAGGGACAGTTCCTATGGCTACACCTTC. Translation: CASSRDSSYGYTF.

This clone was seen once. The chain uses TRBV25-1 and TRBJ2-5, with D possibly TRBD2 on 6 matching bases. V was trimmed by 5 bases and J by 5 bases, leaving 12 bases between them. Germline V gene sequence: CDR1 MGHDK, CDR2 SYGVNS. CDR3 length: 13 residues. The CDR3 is CASSPPGEETQYF. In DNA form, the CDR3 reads TGTGCCAGCAGTCCGCCGGGAGAGGAGACCCAGTACTTC. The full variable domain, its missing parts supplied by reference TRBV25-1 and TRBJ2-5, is EADIYQTPRYLVIGTGKKITLECSQTMGHDKMYWYQQDPGMELHLIHYSYGVNSTEKGDLSSESTVSRIRTEHFPLTLESARPSHTSQYLCASSPPGEETQYFGPGTRLLVL.

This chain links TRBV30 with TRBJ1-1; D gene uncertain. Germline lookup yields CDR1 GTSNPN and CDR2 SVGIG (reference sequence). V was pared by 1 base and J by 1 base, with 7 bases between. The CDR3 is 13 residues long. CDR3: CAWSGAGNTEAFF. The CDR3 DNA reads TGTGCCTGGAGTGGCGCGGGGAACACTGAAGCTTTCTTT.

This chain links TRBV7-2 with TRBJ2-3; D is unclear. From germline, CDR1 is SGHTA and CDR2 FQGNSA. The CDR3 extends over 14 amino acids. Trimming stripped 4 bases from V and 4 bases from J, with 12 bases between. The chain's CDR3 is CASSSSGSPDTQYF. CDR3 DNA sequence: TGTGCCAGCAGCTCCTCAGGCTCACCAGATACGCAGTATTTT.

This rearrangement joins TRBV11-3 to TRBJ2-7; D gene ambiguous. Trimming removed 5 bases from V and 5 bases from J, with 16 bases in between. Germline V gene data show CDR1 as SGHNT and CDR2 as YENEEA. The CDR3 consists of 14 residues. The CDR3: CASSDSRPAHEQYF. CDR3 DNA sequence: TGTGCCAGCAGCGACTCCCGGCCGGCCCACGAGCAGTACTTC.

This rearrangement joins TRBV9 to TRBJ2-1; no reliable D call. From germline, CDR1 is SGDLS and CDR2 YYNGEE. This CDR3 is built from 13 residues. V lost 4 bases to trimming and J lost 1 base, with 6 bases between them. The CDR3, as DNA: TGTGCCAGCAGCTCGAAGTCCTACAATGAGCAGTTCTTC. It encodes CASSSKSYNEQFF.

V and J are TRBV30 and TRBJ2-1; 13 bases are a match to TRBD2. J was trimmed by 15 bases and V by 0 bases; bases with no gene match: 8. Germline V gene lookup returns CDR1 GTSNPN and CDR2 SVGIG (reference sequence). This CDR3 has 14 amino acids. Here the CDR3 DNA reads TGTGCCTGGAGTGTCCGAACTAGCGGGAGGGATGGGTTCTTC. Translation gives CAWSVRTSGRDGFF.

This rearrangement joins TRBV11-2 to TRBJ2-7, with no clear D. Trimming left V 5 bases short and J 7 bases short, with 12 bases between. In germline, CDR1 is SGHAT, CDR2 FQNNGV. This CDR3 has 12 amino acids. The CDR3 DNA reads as TGTGCCAGCAGCCCCGGTAGTACAGAGCAGTACTTC. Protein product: CASSPGSTEQYF.

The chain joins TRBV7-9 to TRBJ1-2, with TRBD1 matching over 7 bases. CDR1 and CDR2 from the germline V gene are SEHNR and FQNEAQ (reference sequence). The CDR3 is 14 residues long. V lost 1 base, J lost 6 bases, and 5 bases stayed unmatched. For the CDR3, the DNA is TGTGCCAGCAGCTTAGGTACAGGGGAAGATGGCTACACCTTC. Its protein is CASSLGTGEDGYTF.

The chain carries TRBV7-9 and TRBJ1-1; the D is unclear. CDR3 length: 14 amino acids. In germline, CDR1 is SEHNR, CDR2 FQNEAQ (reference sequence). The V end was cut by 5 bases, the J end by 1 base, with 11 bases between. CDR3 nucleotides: TGTGCCAGCAGCGGCAGACATGGGAACACTGAAGCTTTCTTT. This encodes CASSGRHGNTEAFF.

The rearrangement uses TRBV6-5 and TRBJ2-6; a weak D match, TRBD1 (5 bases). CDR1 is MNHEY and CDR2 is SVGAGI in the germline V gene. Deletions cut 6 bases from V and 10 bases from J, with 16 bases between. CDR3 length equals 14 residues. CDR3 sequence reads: CASSNRLEINVLTF. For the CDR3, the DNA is TGTGCCAGCAGCAACAGGCTAGAAATAAACGTCCTGACTTTC.

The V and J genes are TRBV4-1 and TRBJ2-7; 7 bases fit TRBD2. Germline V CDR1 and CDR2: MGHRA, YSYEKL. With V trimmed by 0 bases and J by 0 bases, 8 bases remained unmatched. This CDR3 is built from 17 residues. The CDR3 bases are TGCGCCAGCAGCCAAGACGGGGGGACTTCAGGCTCCTACGAGCAGTACTTC. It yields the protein CASSQDGGTSGSYEQYF.

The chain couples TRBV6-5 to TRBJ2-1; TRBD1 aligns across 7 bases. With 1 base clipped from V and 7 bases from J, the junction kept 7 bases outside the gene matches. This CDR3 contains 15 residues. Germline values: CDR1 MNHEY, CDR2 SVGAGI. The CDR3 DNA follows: TGTGCCAGCAGTTACTTAGGGGGCGGGTTAAATGAGCAGTTCTTC. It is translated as CASSYLGGGLNEQFF.

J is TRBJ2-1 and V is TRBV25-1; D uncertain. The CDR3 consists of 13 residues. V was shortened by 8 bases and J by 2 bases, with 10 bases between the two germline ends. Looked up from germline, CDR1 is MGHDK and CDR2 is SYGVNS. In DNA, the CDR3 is TGTGCCAGCGCACTCCAGGCCTACAATGAGCAGTTCTTC. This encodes CASALQAYNEQFF.

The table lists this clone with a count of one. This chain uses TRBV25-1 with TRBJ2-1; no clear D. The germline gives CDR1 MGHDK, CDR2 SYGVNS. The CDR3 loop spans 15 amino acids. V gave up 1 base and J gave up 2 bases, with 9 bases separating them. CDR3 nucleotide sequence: TGTGCCAGCAGTGAATCAGGAAGGCCCTACAATGAGCAGTTCTTC. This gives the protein CASSESGRPYNEQFF.

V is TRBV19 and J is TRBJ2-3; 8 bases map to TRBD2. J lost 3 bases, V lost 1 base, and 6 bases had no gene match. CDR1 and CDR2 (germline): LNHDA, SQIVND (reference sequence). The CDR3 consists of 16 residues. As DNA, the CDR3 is TGTGCCAGTAGTATAGGAGCGGGAGCGAGGACAGATACGCAGTATTTT. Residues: CASSIGAGARTDTQYF.

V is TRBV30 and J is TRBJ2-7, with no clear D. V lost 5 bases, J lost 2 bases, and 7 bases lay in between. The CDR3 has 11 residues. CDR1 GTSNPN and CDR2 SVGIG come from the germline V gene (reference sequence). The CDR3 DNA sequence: TGTGCCTGGGCCGAAACCTACGAGCAGTACTTC. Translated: CAWAETYEQYF.

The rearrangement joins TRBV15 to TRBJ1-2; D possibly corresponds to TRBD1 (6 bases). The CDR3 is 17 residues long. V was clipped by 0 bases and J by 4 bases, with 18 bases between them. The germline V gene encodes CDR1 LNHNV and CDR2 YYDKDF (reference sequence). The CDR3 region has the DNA TGTGCCACCAGCAGAGAAGGGTTTGAGGGGGGACTCTATGGCTACACCTTC. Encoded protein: CATSREGFEGGLYGYTF.

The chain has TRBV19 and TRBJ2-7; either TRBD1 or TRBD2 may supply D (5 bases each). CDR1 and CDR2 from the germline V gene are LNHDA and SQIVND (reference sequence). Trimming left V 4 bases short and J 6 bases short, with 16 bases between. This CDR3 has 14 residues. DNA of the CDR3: TGTGCCAGTAGTACGACTGGGACGCTAAGCGAGCAGTACTTC. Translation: CASSTTGTLSEQYF.

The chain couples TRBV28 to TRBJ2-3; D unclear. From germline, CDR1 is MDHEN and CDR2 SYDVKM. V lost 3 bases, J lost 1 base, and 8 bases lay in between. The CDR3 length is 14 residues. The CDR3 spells CASSFRQGTDTQYF. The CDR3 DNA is TGTGCCAGCAGTTTTCGGCAGGGCACAGATACGCAGTATTTT.

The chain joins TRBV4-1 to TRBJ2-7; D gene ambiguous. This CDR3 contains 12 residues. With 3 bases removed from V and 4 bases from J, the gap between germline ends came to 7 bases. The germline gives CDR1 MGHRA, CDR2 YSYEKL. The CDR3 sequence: CASSHEDYEQYF. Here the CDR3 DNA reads TGCGCCAGCAGCCATGAGGATTACGAGCAGTACTTC.

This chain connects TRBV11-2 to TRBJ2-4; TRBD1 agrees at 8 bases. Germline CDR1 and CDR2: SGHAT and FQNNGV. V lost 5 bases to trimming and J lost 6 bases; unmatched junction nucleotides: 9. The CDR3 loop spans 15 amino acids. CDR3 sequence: CASSIPTGGGNIQYF. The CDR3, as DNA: TGTGCCAGCAGCATTCCTACAGGGGGAGGAAACATTCAGTACTTC.